This is a list of T cell receptor beta chains from one sample in a study of CD8 T cells in ankylosing spondylitis. TCRdb reprocessed the 5' RACE reads with MiXCR, giving one entry per CDR3 protein. The table shows about 150,000 distinct CDR3 sequences, with approximately 7.4% occurring only once. Material: blood, either unsorted or a sorted T cell fraction (not recorded which). All receptors come from a female donor with ankylosing spondylitis or in good health (not recorded which). Each CDR3 is given without its conserved first and last residue. The order of the fields is clone size, V gene, CDR3 protein. Expanded clones are given a class, and other clones once, few, many or no size at all.

>many|TRBV13
ASSLLRQGSEAF
>many|TRBV7-2
ASSLEAGRVGDTQY
>many|TRBV20-1
SARDAGLPYNEQF
>many|TRBV5-1
ASSLGLSGGPETQY
>many|TRBV5-1
ASSFGGIQSTDTQY
>many|TRBV6-1
ASKDSVANSPLH
>many|TRBV29-1
SVEARDRGYGYT
>many|TRBV3-1
ASSQPALGLAAGELF
>many|TRBV5-1
ASHLSTDTQY
>many|TRBV20-1
SARAGTGYGYT
>.|TRBV30
AWKRGMNTEAF
>.|TRBV30
AWSVRADNEQF
>many|TRBV18
ASSPSGQGSYNEQF
>many|TRBV4-2
ASSQGQWAVNTEAF
>few|TRBV4-3
ASSQDATGELF
>many|TRBV7-2
ASSQQVNTEAF
>many|TRBV4-1
ASSNGPGTQYGYT
>many|TRBV29-1
SVAQTTPLGGYT
>few|TRBV18
ASSPPLTSGEHTDTQY
>few|TRBV24-1
ATSDPGPNNEQF
>many|TRBV15
AIPGQTYNEQF
>many|TRBV3-1
ASSQELGNSPLH
>many|TRBV24-1
ATGTPNTGELF
>many|TRBV12-3/TRBV12-4
ASSPLAGRFGELF
>many|TRBV7-2
ASSHEGRVMLGYT
>many|TRBV11-2
ASSFSGFSGNTIY
>many|TRBV3-1
ASSWGLAGASSYNEQF
>many|TRBV5-1
ASSFPRTGRRPDYEQY
>few|TRBV20-1
SAGRSSGTTDTQY
>many|TRBV20-1
SAREGGSSYNEQF
>many|TRBV4-2
ASSLTRDVSYGYT
>many|TRBV19
ASKPGRSTYEQY
>few|TRBV6-5
ASSYRVGYGYT
>many|TRBV19
ASSMGQGWETQY
>.|TRBV7-2
ASSFELEGSHYGYT
>many|TRBV20-1
SAPRGLAASDTQY
>many|TRBV12-3/TRBV12-4
ASSSGQVNEKLF
>many|TRBV5-1
ASSLGDRLDSETQY
>many|TRBV28
ASSFVRLFAEDRESNEKLF
>many|TRBV5-6
ASSRGHYSNQPQH
>many|TRBV4-2
ASSQERRGRTGHQETQY
>many|TRBV20-1
SANAGGSQETQY